This entry lists 30 T cell receptor beta chains sequenced from one sample in a study of early T cells in non-severe SARS-CoV-2 infection. MiXCR was run by TCRdb on the 5' RACE reads, yielding one entry per CDR3 protein. The sample yields some 96,000 distinct CDR3 sequences, over 10% seen once. The sequenced sample consisted of whole blood. Receptors were obtained from an adult who was a healthcare worker with PCR-confirmed SARS-CoV-2 infection or an uninfected control (not recorded which).

The chain combines TRBV11-2 with TRBJ2-2, with D unresolved. This CDR3 comprises 12 residues. Germline V lookup: CDR1 SGHAT, CDR2 FQNNGV. V lost 5 bases and J 8 bases, leaving 9 bases between the germline ends. Here the CDR3 reads CASSPVLGELFF. CDR3 bases: TGTGCCAGCAGCCCGGTCTTGGGGGAGCTGTTTTTT.

This clonotype came up many times. The chain combines TRBV7-8 with TRBJ2-1; TRBD1 aligns across 9 bases. Germline trimming cut 5 bases from V and 7 bases from J; bases unmatched to any gene: 6. Germline V gene data show CDR1 as SGHVS and CDR2 as FQNEAQ. CDR3 length: 14 residues. The CDR3 bases are TGTGCCAGCAGCGTCCCGGGACAGGGTAATGAGCAGTTCTTC. This codes for CASSVPGQGNEQFF.

Many counts were recorded for this clonotype. At one boundary the junction diverges from the germline segment, which might be a read error. This sequence joins TRBV28 and TRBJ2-7, with 7 bases that match TRBD1. Per the germline V gene, CDR1 is MDHEN and CDR2 is SYDVKM. CDR3 length equals 12 residues. In DNA form, the CDR3 reads TGTGCCAGCAGTCCTACCCCGGGACAGTCGAGCTTC. Translation gives CASSPTPGQSSF.

The J gene is TRBJ2-1, the V gene TRBV5-4; no firm D call. Germline V gene sequence: CDR1 SGHNT, CDR2 YYREEE (reference sequence). The CDR3 length is 11 residues. The ends were cut back, 4 bases at V and 9 bases at J, with 8 bases in the middle. As DNA, the CDR3 is TGTGCCAGCAGCCAAAATGGTGAGCAGTTCTTC. It encodes CASSQNGEQFF.

V usage is TRBV7-9 and J usage is TRBJ2-3; D might be TRBD2 (5 bases). The length of the CDR3 is 14 residues. Per germline, CDR1 SEHNR and CDR2 FQNEAQ (reference sequence). Trimming removed 5 bases at V and 5 bases at J, with 14 bases between. In DNA, the CDR3 is TGTGCCAGCAGCCCTCCCCTAGAGGGAGATACGCAGTATTTT. Its protein is CASSPPLEGDTQYF.

In this sample, this clonotype turned up a few times. The V and J genes are TRBV29-1 and TRBJ2-7, with a tentative D call TRBD1 (6 bases). In germline, CDR1 is SQVTM, CDR2 ANQGSEA. The CDR3 is 12 residues long. With 6 bases removed from V and 0 bases from J, the gap between germline ends came to 9 bases. CDR3 sequence (DNA): TGCAGCGTGGGGGCCAGCTCCTACGAGCAGTACTTC. Its protein is CSVGASSYEQYF.

Ten or more counts support this clonotype. The chain uses TRBV29-1 and TRBJ2-4; D gene unclear. The CDR3 has 15 residues. Trimming removed 4 bases from V and 0 bases from J, with 13 bases in between. Looked up from germline, CDR1 is SQVTM and CDR2 is ANQGSEA. The CDR3 here is CSVGYVAVAKNIQYF. For the CDR3, the DNA is TGCAGCGTTGGGTACGTCGCAGTAGCCAAAAACATTCAGTACTTC.

A few counts support this clonotype. The rearrangement joins TRBV11-2 to TRBJ2-1; D assignment may be TRBD1 or TRBD2 (6 bases each). The germline V gene has CDR1 SGHAT and CDR2 FQNNGV. The germline V and J ends were trimmed by 4 bases and 6 bases, with 22 bases remaining between them. The CDR3 spans 17 residues. The CDR3 protein is CASSSALRWGARNEQFF. Here the CDR3 DNA reads TGTGCCAGCAGCTCCGCCCTGAGGTGGGGGGCGCGCAATGAGCAGTTCTTC.

This chain joins TRBV7-2 and TRBJ2-1, with unresolved D. CDR3 length: 12 amino acids. Germline-derived CDR1 and CDR2 are SGHTA and FQGNSA. The ends were cut back, 1 base at V and 13 bases at J, with 11 bases in the middle. The CDR3 DNA sequence: TGTGCCAGCAGCTTAGGGTCGCTTCCCCAGTTCTTC. Encoded protein: CASSLGSLPQFF.

This clonotype has at least ten counts. The CDR3 coding sequence is TGTGCAAGTCGCGACCCCCGACAGGGGTATAGAGAGACCCAGTACTTC. Amino acid sequence: CASRDPRQGYRETQYF. The genes are TRBV12-2 and TRBJ2-5; TRBD1 is the table's D call, not checked against the DNA. TRBV12-2 represents a pseudogene. The CDR3 has 16 amino acids.

This clonotype was picked up many times. The chain couples TRBV5-1 to TRBJ2-3; tentatively, D is TRBD2 (6 bases). The CDR3 runs 16 residues. V lost 1 base, J lost 3 bases, and 15 bases lay in between. Per germline, CDR1 SGHRS and CDR2 YFSETQ. CDR3: CASSLLGGVMTDTQYF. The CDR3, as DNA: TGCGCCAGCAGCTTGCTCGGCGGGGTAATGACAGATACGCAGTATTTT.

This clonotype was recorded at least ten times. The chain combines TRBV28 with TRBJ1-1; TRBD1 is a possible D gene (6 bases). The CDR3 sequence is 15 residues long. Looked up from germline, CDR1 is MDHEN and CDR2 is SYDVKM. V gave up 10 bases and J gave up 3 bases, with 21 bases separating them. Here the CDR3 reads CATGAFTGAYTEAFF. CDR3 coding DNA: TGTGCCACAGGGGCCTTTACCGGGGCATACACTGAAGCTTTCTTT.

V gene TRBV28 combines with J gene TRBJ2-1, with unresolved D. Germline V gene lookup returns CDR1 MDHEN and CDR2 SYDVKM. Deletions cut 5 bases from V and 0 bases from J, with 14 bases between. This CDR3 spans 16 amino acids. CDR3 protein: CASSETGGASYNEQFF. Here the CDR3 DNA reads TGTGCCAGCAGTGAGACCGGCGGAGCCTCCTACAATGAGCAGTTCTTC.

This clonotype was recorded many times. CDR3 in amino acids: CASGRGTYNEQFF. CDR3 nucleotides: TGTGCCAGTGGTAGAGGGACCTACAATGAGCAGTTCTTC. The chain joins TRBV19 to TRBJ2-1, with a tentative D call TRBD2 (5 bases). The CDR3 length is 13 residues. Looked up from germline, CDR1 is LNHDA and CDR2 is SQIVND (reference sequence). V was cut by 8 bases and J by 2 bases, with 10 bases left in between.

As DNA, the CDR3 is TGTGCCAGCAGCAATGGTCGAGAGACCCAGTACTTC. It codes for CASSNGRETQYF. The chain is built from TRBV21-1 and TRBJ2-5. TRBV21-1 is reported as a pseudogene. The CDR3 runs 12 residues.

DNA for the CDR3: TGTGCCAGCAGTCTCCTTACCGGGACTCTCTACGAGCAGTACTTC. Translation: CASSLLTGTLYEQYF. The chain joins TRBV6-5 to TRBJ2-7, with D perhaps matching TRBD2 (6 bases). The germline V gene has CDR1 MNHEY and CDR2 SVGAGI. The CDR3 consists of 15 residues. V was clipped by 5 bases and J by 3 bases, with 17 bases between them.

This clonotype was recorded a few times. The genes are TRBV7-2 and TRBJ1-6; maybe TRBD1 (6 bases). The CDR3 is made up of 17 amino acids. V was pared by 4 bases and J by 4 bases, with 17 bases between. Germline CDR1 SGHTA, CDR2 FQGNSA. DNA for the CDR3: TGTGCCAGCAGCTCTCCTGGGGGGCCAACATATAATTCACCCCTCCACTTT. It codes for CASSSPGGPTYNSPLHF.

As DNA, the CDR3 is TGCGCCAGCAGCTTCTATCCGAGCGGGGGCAATGAGCAGTTCTTC. Protein sequence: CASSFYPSGGNEQFF. The gene calls are TRBV5-1 and TRBJ2-1; 8 bases are shared with TRBD2. The V gene's germline CDR1 is SGHRS and CDR2 YFSETQ. The trim removed 2 bases at V and 6 bases at J, leaving 7 bases unmatched. The CDR3 covers 15 residues.

In DNA, the CDR3 is TGTGCCCCCCATGGCGGACCAACAAGGAAGGATACGCAGTATTTT. It codes for CAPHGGPTRKDTQYF. The rearrangement joins TRBV10-3 to TRBJ2-3; D unresolved. The CDR3 consists of 15 residues. V lost 11 bases and J 6 bases, leaving 24 bases between the germline ends. Germline V gene sequence: CDR1 ENHRY, CDR2 SYGVKD.

CDR3 coding DNA: TGTGCCAGCAGCCAATCCCCTCGACAGCCTCAGACCCAGTACTTC. Translating it yields CASSQSPRQPQTQYF. V and J are TRBV21-1 and TRBJ2-5; TRBD1, the D gene given by the table, was not confirmed from the DNA. TRBV21-1 is a pseudogene segment. This CDR3 is 15 amino acids long.

The V gene is TRBV12-3 or TRBV12-4, the J gene TRBJ1-1, with 7 bases matching TRBD1. Trimming took 3 bases from V and 4 from J; bases not matched to a gene: 8. The CDR3 length is 15 residues. The CDR3 DNA sequence: TGTGCCAGCAGTTTCAGGGGGGGCAGGGGCACTGAAGCTTTCTTT. As protein: CASSFRGGRGTEAFF.

The table lists this clonotype with a few counts. The chain employs TRBV2 and TRBJ2-4; tentative D call: TRBD2 (6 bases). Germline V gene lookup returns CDR1 SNHLY and CDR2 FYNNEI. CDR3 length equals 15 residues. V was cut by 6 bases and J by 9 bases, with 21 bases left in between. The CDR3 spells CASRDRDSRLGIQYF. CDR3 sequence (DNA): TGTGCCAGCAGGGACCGGGACTCCCGCCTGGGCATTCAGTACTTC.

This clonotype was recorded a few times. The rearrangement joins TRBV7-9 to TRBJ1-1; tentative D call: TRBD1 (5 bases). Germline V gene lookup returns CDR1 SEHNR and CDR2 FQNEAQ (reference sequence). V was clipped by 1 base and J by 0 bases, with 15 bases between them. The CDR3 spans 17 residues. CDR3 in DNA: TGTGCCAGCAGCTTAGAGATCGCCGTGGACATGAACACTGAAGCTTTCTTT. Translation gives CASSLEIAVDMNTEAFF.

The chain has TRBV10-2 and TRBJ2-7, with 7 bases that match TRBD2. The CDR3 covers 15 residues. With 0 bases clipped from V and 0 bases from J, the junction kept 2 bases outside the gene matches. The germline V gene encodes CDR1 WSHSY and CDR2 SAAADI. As DNA, the CDR3 is TGCGCCAGCAGTGAGTCGGGGGGGAGCTCCTACGAGCAGTACTTC. It encodes CASSESGGSSYEQYF.

This clonotype was found many times. The chain has TRBV7-9 and TRBJ2-5, with D tentatively TRBD1 or TRBD2 (5 bases each). Trimming took 5 bases from V and 1 from J, leaving 11 bases between them. The germline CDR1 and CDR2 sequences are SEHNR and FQNEAQ (reference sequence). CDR3 size: 14 residues. The CDR3 protein is CASSPTRGQETQYF. CDR3 DNA: TGTGCCAGCAGCCCTACTAGGGGCCAAGAGACCCAGTACTTC.

This clonotype was observed a few times. The V and J genes are TRBV12-3 or TRBV12-4 and TRBJ2-3; D is ambiguous. V was clipped by 0 bases and J by 1 base, with 5 bases between them. The CDR3 has 14 amino acids. The CDR3 here is CASSLARGTDTQYF. The CDR3 DNA is TGTGCCAGCAGTTTAGCTAGGGGCACAGATACGCAGTATTTT.

This clonotype has only a few counts. The V call is TRBV7-9, the J call TRBJ2-1, with D tentatively TRBD1 (6 bases). This CDR3 spans 15 amino acids. Germline CDR1 SEHNR, CDR2 FQNEAQ (reference sequence). V was clipped by 6 bases and J by 1 base, with 13 bases between them. DNA for the CDR3: TGTGCCAGCAGTCCAGGGGCAGGGTCCTACAATGAGCAGTTCTTC. It encodes CASSPGAGSYNEQFF.

This clonotype was seen a few times. The gene calls are TRBV7-2 and TRBJ1-5; TRBD1 aligns across 7 bases. The CDR3 contains 15 residues. V lost 5 bases and J lost 5; bases outside the gene matches: 9. The V gene's germline CDR1 is SGHTA and CDR2 FQGNSA. The CDR3 bases are TGTGCCAGCAGCCGCGCGACAGGGTCATATCAGCCCCAGCATTTT. Translating it yields CASSRATGSYQPQHF.

This clonotype showed up just a few times. The rearrangement uses TRBV20-1 and TRBJ1-4; weak D call: TRBD1 (5 bases). The V end was cut by 1 base, the J end by 8 bases, with 11 bases between. The CDR3 is 13 residues long. Germline-derived CDR1 and CDR2 are DFQATT and SNEGSKA (reference sequence). The CDR3 reads CSARGGDGEKLFF. The CDR3 coding sequence is TGCAGTGCTAGAGGGGGGGACGGCGAAAAACTGTTTTTT.

This clonotype has ten or more counts. This chain links TRBV3-1 with TRBJ1-2, with 7 bases fitting TRBD1. This CDR3 comprises 15 residues. The ends lost 0 bases at V and 3 bases at J; junction bases unmatched: 4. The V gene's germline CDR1 is LGHDT and CDR2 YNNKEL (reference sequence). Here the CDR3 reads CASSQDSGTDYGYTF. The CDR3 region has the DNA TGTGCCAGCAGCCAAGATTCGGGGACAGACTATGGCTACACCTTC.